This T cell receptor beta chain was obtained from a study of blood T cell repertoires in COVID-19. Study information: From T cells, B-cell-depleted T cells, or PBMCs came the material, which was cDNA or gDNA.

Sequencing was performed with immunoSEQ multiplex PCR; in TCRdb, only in-frame clones are kept and a portion is missing. The sample has around 160,000 clones, roughly nine tenths seen once; the top ten hold over 0.85%. The CDR3 runs 17 residues. In germline, CDR1 is LGHNA, CDR2 YNFKEQ. V lost 0 bases and J 2 bases, leaving 13 bases between the germline ends. The V call is TRBV4-2, the J call TRBJ2-2; maybe TRBD1 (5 bases). The receptor comes from a man aged 18 to 29 with acute or convalescent COVID-19. The sample comprised peripheral blood. Here the CDR3 reads CASSQDLKGLNTGELFF. The CDR3 DNA follows: TGTGCCAGCAGCCAAGATTTAAAGGGGCTTAACACCGGGGAGCTGTTTTTT.